The clone carrying this TCR beta chain occurred many times. TCRdb itself ran the 5' RACE reads through MiXCR, one entry per CDR3 protein. The sample includes some 29,000 distinct CDR3 sequences, about 12% of them seen just once. The data derive from a study of neurological immune-mediated disorders. V lost 5 bases to trimming and J lost 3 bases, with 11 bases between them. Germline assignment: CDR1 DFQATT and CDR2 SNEGSKA (reference sequence). The CDR3 runs 12 residues. The V and J genes are TRBV20-1 and TRBJ2-7; TRBD2 is a possible D gene (7 bases). The sequence derives from a woman aged 55-69 years in good health. Sequencing input: PBMCs. The CDR3 is CSAERGGYEQYF. The CDR3 DNA reads as TGCAGTGCTGAGAGGGGGGGCTACGAGCAGTACTTC.